This T cell receptor (beta chain) emerged from a study of glioma-infiltrating T cells after dendritic cell vaccination. The time point denotes: after dendritic cell vaccination, including at tumor progression/relapse. Selection required adequate fresh-frozen tumor tissue plus more than two years' survival data. PBMC were collected before vaccination, two weeks after the third vaccination, and at progression. The length of the CDR3 is 11 residues. Per germline, CDR1 MNHNS and CDR2 SASEGT. Trimming removed 7 bases at V and 3 bases at J, with 7 bases between. Some clones are missing from TCRdb's copy, which holds only in-frame ones; the method was immunoSEQ multiplex PCR. The sample consists of 85,000 to 100,000 clones, 80% of them appearing once.

The source is a human donor with glioblastoma. The specimen was blood, collected after dendritic cell vaccination. V and J are TRBV6-1 and TRBJ2-7, with D hard to call. The CDR3: CASTTGYEQYF. The DNA of the CDR3 is TGTGCCAGCACTACTGGCTACGAGCAGTACTTC.